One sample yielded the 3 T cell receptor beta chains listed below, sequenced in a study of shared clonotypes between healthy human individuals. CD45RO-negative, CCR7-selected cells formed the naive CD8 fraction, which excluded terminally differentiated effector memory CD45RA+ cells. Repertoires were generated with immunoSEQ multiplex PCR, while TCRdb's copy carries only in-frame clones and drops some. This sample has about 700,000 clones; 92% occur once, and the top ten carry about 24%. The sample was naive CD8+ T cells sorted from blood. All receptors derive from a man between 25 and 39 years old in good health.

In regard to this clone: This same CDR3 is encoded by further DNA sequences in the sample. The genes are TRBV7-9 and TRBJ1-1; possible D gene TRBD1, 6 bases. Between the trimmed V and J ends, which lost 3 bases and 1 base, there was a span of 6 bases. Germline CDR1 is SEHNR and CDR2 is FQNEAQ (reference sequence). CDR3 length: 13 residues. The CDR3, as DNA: TGTGCCAGCAGCTTGACAGGGAACACTGAAGCTTTCTTT. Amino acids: CASSLTGNTEAFF.

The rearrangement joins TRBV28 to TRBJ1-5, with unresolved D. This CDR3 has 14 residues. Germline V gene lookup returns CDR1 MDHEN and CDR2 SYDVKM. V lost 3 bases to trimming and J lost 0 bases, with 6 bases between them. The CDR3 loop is CASSFPASNQPQHF. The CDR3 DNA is TGTGCCAGCAGTTTTCCCGCTAGCAATCAGCCCCAGCATTTT.

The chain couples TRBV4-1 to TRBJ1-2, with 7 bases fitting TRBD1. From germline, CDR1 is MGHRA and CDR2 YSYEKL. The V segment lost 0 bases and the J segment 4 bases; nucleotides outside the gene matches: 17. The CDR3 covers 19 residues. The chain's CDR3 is CASSQEVLGTVRFGYGYTF. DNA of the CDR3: TGCGCCAGCAGCCAAGAGGTATTGGGGACAGTTCGGTTTGGCTATGGCTACACCTTC.